This T cell receptor beta chain was sequenced for a study of T cell responses to AZD1222 COVID-19 vaccine. Study information: Pooling was applied to second doses at about 4 or about 12 weeks. Study results and caveats: In a largely white British group with more females than males, clonal diversity was possibly underestimated.

Here immunoSEQ multiplex PCR was the method, and the copy in TCRdb shows in-frame clones only, minus some. The table records 130,000 or so clones, about 93% of them present only once. Germline V CDR1 and CDR2: SGHVS, FNYEAQ. The CDR3 is made up of 15 amino acids. V was shortened by 5 bases and J by 6 bases, with 19 bases between the two germline ends. This clone appeared a single time. Its target is unknown. The TCR originated in an adult in good health. The sample consisted of peripheral blood, taken on day 0 of AZD1222 vaccination. The chain employs TRBV7-6 and TRBJ1-1; no firm D call. The CDR3 spells CASSPDSPPYSEAFF. In DNA, the CDR3 is TGTGCCAGCAGCCCCGATTCCCCGCCTTACTCTGAAGCTTTCTTT.